The 2 T cell receptor beta chains in this list originate from one sample, sequenced in a study of beta chain features in type 1 diabetes. Study conclusions and caveats: TCRB CDR3s from Type 1 diabetes patients were moderately but significantly shorter in all four CD4+ subsets.

The whole isolated RNA underwent reverse transcription, so sequencing captured expressed TCRB transcripts. Repertoires were generated with immunoSEQ multiplex PCR, while TCRdb's copy carries only in-frame clones and drops some. There are 120,000 or so clones in the sample; approximately 15% occur only once, and 2% to 3% lies in the top ten. For these TCRs, the target antigens are not known. Specimen: central memory CD4+ T cells from blood. These receptor sequences come from a man in his late teens or twenties with type 1 diabetes.

This clone was seen at least ten times. The chain links TRBV7-2 to TRBJ1-6; the D is unclear. The V gene lost 0 bases and the J gene lost 5 bases, with 8 bases spanning the gap. Germline lookup yields CDR1 SGHTA and CDR2 FQGNSA. There are 15 residues in the CDR3. CDR3 amino acids: CASSLAGTNNSPLHF. As DNA, the CDR3 is TGTGCCAGCAGCTTAGCGGGAACGAATAATTCACCCCTCCACTTT.

This chain links TRBV5-1 with TRBJ2-2; no clear D. This CDR3 is built from 15 residues. Trimming pared 2 bases from V and 3 bases from J, leaving 11 bases between. Germline lookup yields CDR1 SGHRS and CDR2 YFSETQ. Here the CDR3 reads CASSFIGGDTGELFF. The CDR3 region has the DNA TGCGCCAGCAGCTTTATTGGTGGGGACACCGGGGAGCTGTTTTTT.